The T cell receptor (beta chain) under discussion was sequenced for a study of blood T cell repertoires in COVID-19. Study-level information: Donors in the United States, Italy and Spain gave samples during acute or convalescent COVID-19. Sources were T cells, B-cell-depleted T cells, or PBMCs; the material itself was cDNA or gDNA.

CDR1 and CDR2 (germline): KGHSH, LQKENI. Unmatched junction bases numbered 3, after V lost 3 bases and J lost 5 bases. The CDR3 contains 14 residues. In the authors' methods: Quantification of nucleated cells was approximated via reference gene primer amplification. TCRdb's table, derived via immunoSEQ multiplex PCR, lists solely in-frame clones and lacks some. V, J and clone size were drawn from that table, and D and trimming were deduced from the DNA. The sample yields tens of thousands of clones, 74% seen once. Sequencing was performed on peripheral blood. The chain uses TRBV18 and TRBJ1-4, with 7 positions matching TRBD1. The origin of this receptor is a woman at least 80 years old with acute or convalescent COVID-19. CDR3 DNA: TGTGCCAGCTCACCCTCAGGGGGGAATGAAAAACTGTTTTTT. The encoded protein is CASSPSGGNEKLFF.